Below are 31 T cell receptor beta chains sequenced from a single sample in a study of immune evolution from preneoplasia to lung adenocarcinoma. Libraries were prepared by immunoSEQ multiplex PCR; TCRdb keeps only in-frame clonotypes and omits some of them. The table has more than 15,000 clones, approximately 86% seen once; the top ten hold 2.6%. The source material was FFPE invasive lung adenocarcinoma tissue. The origin of the receptors is a person aged 70 to 80 with invasive lung adenocarcinoma.

This clone showed up just once. The chain has TRBV7-8 and TRBJ2-1; D perhaps matches TRBD2 (5 bases). The CDR3 contains 15 residues. V was trimmed by 0 bases and J by 0 bases, leaving 6 bases between them. CDR1 SGHVS and CDR2 FQNEAQ come from the germline V gene. CDR3 nucleotides: TGTGCCAGCAGCTTAGCAGGGAGCTCCTACAATGAGCAGTTCTTC. It specifies CASSLAGSSYNEQFF.

This clone turned up a few times. The V and J genes are TRBV6-5 and TRBJ1-1; no reliable D call. Germline V CDR1 and CDR2: MNHEY, SVGAGI. The CDR3 is 13 residues long. V lost 6 bases and J lost 1, with 9 bases in between. CDR3 sequence: CASSHGGNTEAFF. CDR3 sequence (DNA): TGTGCCAGCAGCCACGGTGGGAACACTGAAGCTTTCTTT.

The CDR3 DNA reads as TGTGCCAGCAGCTTAGGTCAGTCAGCTCTTGAGCAGTTCTTC. It encodes CASSLGQSALEQFF. This rearrangement joins TRBV7-9 to TRBJ2-1; D uncertain. The CDR3 runs to 14 residues. The V end lost 1 base, the J end lost 9 bases, and 13 bases lay between the germline ends. CDR1 and CDR2 from the germline V gene are SEHNR and FQNEAQ (reference sequence).

The V and J genes are TRBV6-5 and TRBJ2-1, with 8 bases fitting TRBD1. Germline trimming cut 5 bases from V and 0 bases from J; bases unmatched to any gene: 3. The CDR3 sequence is 15 residues long. CDR1 and CDR2 from the germline V gene are MNHEY and SVGAGI. The CDR3 DNA reads as TGTGCCAGCAGTGCGGACAGGGACTCCTACAATGAGCAGTTCTTC. Its protein is CASSADRDSYNEQFF.

The V and J genes are TRBV19 and TRBJ1-5; D not certain. Germline CDR1 and CDR2: LNHDA and SQIVND (reference sequence). CDR3 length: 13 amino acids. V was pared by 5 bases and J by 4 bases, with 9 bases between. The CDR3 region is CASSLPINQPQHF. The CDR3 nucleotides read TGTGCCAGTAGTCTTCCGATTAATCAGCCCCAGCATTTT.

This clone was counted between two and nine times. The chain couples TRBV7-2 to TRBJ1-1; a weak D match, TRBD1 (5 bases). The length of the CDR3 is 15 residues. Germline values: CDR1 SGHTA, CDR2 FQGNSA. Trimming stripped 1 base from V and 11 bases from J, with 20 bases between. Here the CDR3 DNA reads TGTGCCAGCAGCTTAGTATCTTCAGGGTCTTTTGTTGCTTTCTTT. It translates to CASSLVSSGSFVAFF.

The chain is built from TRBV7-2 and TRBJ2-7; D not resolved. Looked up from germline, CDR1 is SGHTA and CDR2 is FQGNSA. V was clipped by 7 bases and J by 6 bases, with 16 bases between them. CDR3 length equals 13 residues. This chain's CDR3 is CASTPESSPEQYF. CDR3 sequence (DNA): TGTGCCAGCACCCCTGAATCTTCTCCCGAGCAGTACTTC.

The chain is built from TRBV5-4 and TRBJ2-2, with 11 bases that match TRBD1. The V gene's germline CDR1 is SGHNT and CDR2 YYREEE (reference sequence). J lost 7 bases, V lost 4 bases, and 9 bases had no gene match. The length of the CDR3 is 16 residues. In DNA, the CDR3 is TGTGCCAGCAGCCGTGTAGGACAGGGGGCATTCGGGGAGCTGTTTTTT. Its protein is CASSRVGQGAFGELFF.

This chain joins TRBV6-5 and TRBJ1-2; a possible D gene is TRBD1 (6 bases). V was clipped by 8 bases and J by 5 bases, with 15 bases between them. Germline loops: CDR1 MNHEY, CDR2 SVGAGI. CDR3 length: 13 amino acids. The CDR3: CASRQGPGYGYTF. DNA for the CDR3: TGTGCCAGCCGCCAGGGGCCGGGTTATGGCTACACCTTC.

The CDR3, as DNA: TGTGCCAGCAGCTTAGTGGTGAACACCGGGGAGCTGTTTTTT. Translation: CASSLVVNTGELFF. This sequence joins TRBV7-8 and TRBJ2-2; D remains ambiguous. Per the germline V gene, CDR1 is SGHVS and CDR2 is FQNEAQ. The V and J ends lost 1 base and 1 base respectively, with 4 bases between them. CDR3 length: 14 amino acids.

CDR3 bases: TGTGCCAGCAGCGAATCCGGACAGGGGAAAACTGAAGCTTTCTTT. Translation gives CASSESGQGKTEAFF. J is TRBJ1-1 and V is TRBV7-9; the match to TRBD1 covers 9 bases. This CDR3 region has 15 residues. Germline V gene sequence: CDR1 SEHNR, CDR2 FQNEAQ (reference sequence). V shed 5 bases and J 5 bases; nucleotides not matched to a gene: 9.

This chain connects TRBV10-2 to TRBJ2-3, with D perhaps TRBD2 (7 bases). Germline CDR1 WSHSY, CDR2 SAAADI. The length of the CDR3 is 14 residues. Trimming took off 4 bases at V and 3 bases at J, with 11 bases between the two ends. CDR3 sequence (DNA): TGCGCCAGCAGTGCAGAGGGGGGGACAGATACGCAGTATTTT. It encodes CASSAEGGTDTQYF.

This chain uses TRBV29-1 with TRBJ1-3; D not certain. The CDR3 loop spans 13 amino acids. Trimming pared 4 bases from V and 4 bases from J, leaving 11 bases between. The germline CDR1 and CDR2 sequences are SQVTM and ANQGSEA. In nucleotides, the CDR3 is TGCAGCGTTGTGGTTAATAGCGGAAACACCATATATTTT. Amino acid sequence: CSVVVNSGNTIYF.

The chain has TRBV2 and TRBJ1-5; no clear D gene. The CDR3 spans 13 residues. V shed 3 bases and J shed 1 base, with 4 bases lying between them. Germline V lookup: CDR1 SNHLY, CDR2 FYNNEI. The CDR3 DNA sequence: TGTGCCAGCAGTGATAACAGCAATCAGCCCCAGCATTTT. It encodes CASSDNSNQPQHF.

The rearrangement links TRBV9 to TRBJ2-1; tentative D call: TRBD1 (5 bases). CDR1 and CDR2 from the germline V gene are SGDLS and YYNGEE. V gave up 0 bases and J gave up 8 bases, with 15 bases separating them. The CDR3 totals 15 residues. The CDR3 DNA reads as TGTGCCAGCAGCGTAGATAATGGACAAGGGGATGAGCAGTTCTTC. It yields the protein CASSVDNGQGDEQFF.

The rearrangement joins TRBV5-1 to TRBJ2-2, with a possible D match to TRBD1 (5 bases). CDR1 is SGHRS, CDR2 YFSETQ, per germline. Trimming took 4 bases from V and 2 from J, leaving 15 bases between them. This CDR3 contains 16 residues. The CDR3 here is CASSKVPTVNTGELFF. The CDR3 region has the DNA TGCGCCAGCAGCAAGGTGCCGACAGTAAACACCGGGGAGCTGTTTTTT.

This chain links TRBV5-1 with TRBJ2-3, with D tentatively TRBD1 or TRBD2 (6 bases each). CDR3 length equals 18 residues. Germline CDR1 reads SGHRS; CDR2 reads YFSETQ. The germline V and J ends were trimmed by 1 base and 5 bases, with 23 bases remaining between them. The CDR3 DNA is TGCGCCAGCAGCTTGCAAGGGGACACCTTCGGGAGCGGAGATACGCAGTATTTT. Its translation is CASSLQGDTFGSGDTQYF.

Concerning this clone: Compared with germline, one end of the junction differs, possibly owing to a read error. Written as DNA, the CDR3 is TGTACCAGCACCTTGATACGGGACAGGGAGAGGGGCTACACCTTC. It yields the protein CTSTLIRDRERGYTF. The chain links TRBV6-1 to TRBJ1-2, with TRBD1 matching 9 bases. Germline values: CDR1 MNHNS, CDR2 SASEGT. This CDR3 has 15 amino acids.

V gene TRBV28 combines with J gene TRBJ1-1, with 7 positions matching TRBD1. V lost 7 bases to trimming and J lost 9 bases; unmatched junction nucleotides: 17. This CDR3 has 15 residues. Germline CDR1 MDHEN, CDR2 SYDVKM. CDR3 region: CASIRRRQGDSKAFF. In DNA form, the CDR3 reads TGTGCCAGCATCAGACGGAGACAGGGAGATAGCAAAGCTTTCTTT.

The genes are TRBV4-2 and TRBJ1-1; D is unclear. V shed 4 bases and J shed 2 bases, with 11 bases lying between them. The CDR3 consists of 14 residues. CDR1 is LGHNA and CDR2 is YNFKEQ in the germline V gene. CDR3 region: CASSPDAGNTEAFF. DNA for the CDR3: TGTGCCAGCAGCCCGGACGCCGGTAACACTGAAGCTTTCTTT.

The chain joins TRBV19 to TRBJ1-4; no definite D call. Germline CDR1 is LNHDA and CDR2 is SQIVND (reference sequence). This CDR3 region has 13 residues. Trimming took 11 bases from V and 8 from J, leaving 18 bases between them. DNA for the CDR3: TGTGCCGCAGCCCGAGGCCTAGAGGAAAAACTGTTTTTT. Its protein is CAAARGLEEKLFF.

The V gene is TRBV2, the J gene TRBJ1-1, with D possibly TRBD1 on 6 matching bases. V gave up 11 bases and J gave up 2 bases, with 15 bases separating them. Germline V gene sequence: CDR1 SNHLY, CDR2 FYNNEI. This CDR3 is built from 13 residues. The CDR3 nucleotides read TGTGCCCGAACGCCAGGGGTCAACACTGAAGCTTTCTTT. It translates to CARTPGVNTEAFF.

The rearrangement links TRBV27 to TRBJ2-7; unclear D gene. The V end lost 3 bases, the J end lost 6 bases, and 21 bases lay between the germline ends. This CDR3 has 16 amino acids. The germline gives CDR1 MNHEY, CDR2 SMNVEV (reference sequence). The CDR3 DNA follows: TGTGCCAGCAGTTTTGGGTTTAGGGTCCGCGGAGCCGAGCAGTACTTC. This sequence encodes CASSFGFRVRGAEQYF.

V gene TRBV6-1 combines with J gene TRBJ1-5; D ambiguous. Germline CDR1 and CDR2: MNHNS and SASEGT. The germline V and J ends were trimmed by 5 bases and 0 bases, with 2 bases remaining between them. The CDR3 covers 12 residues. The CDR3 spells CASSPSNQPQHF. CDR3 nucleotide sequence: TGTGCCAGCAGTCCTAGCAATCAGCCCCAGCATTTT.

This clone was seen only a few times. CDR3: CASSWTTQETQYF. The CDR3 bases are TGTGCCAGTAGCTGGACTACACAAGAGACCCAGTACTTC. This sequence joins TRBV19 and TRBJ2-5; weak D call: TRBD2 (6 bases). The CDR3 runs 13 residues. Trimming took 6 bases from V and 2 from J, leaving 10 bases between them. CDR1 is LNHDA and CDR2 is SQIVND in the germline V gene (reference sequence).

The rearrangement uses TRBV9 and TRBJ2-2; possibly TRBD2 for D (5 bases). Deletions cut 3 bases from V and 0 bases from J, with 9 bases between. Germline V gene lookup returns CDR1 SGDLS and CDR2 YYNGEE. CDR3 size: 15 residues. CDR3 residues: CASSGGLTNTGELFF. CDR3 nucleotide sequence: TGTGCCAGCAGCGGAGGACTGACGAACACCGGGGAGCTGTTTTTT.

J is TRBJ1-2 and V is TRBV7-2; 8 nucleotides align to TRBD1. Germline trimming cut 7 bases from V and 6 bases from J; bases unmatched to any gene: 10. CDR3 size: 14 residues. Germline V gene lookup returns CDR1 SGHTA and CDR2 FQGNSA. The CDR3 DNA sequence: TGTGCCAGCAACCGTGGACAGGGAGTACATGGCTACACCTTC. Protein sequence: CASNRGQGVHGYTF.

The rearrangement uses TRBV7-9 and TRBJ2-3; 8 bases align to TRBD2. Losses at the gene ends were 5 bases for V and 5 bases for J; bases not matched to a gene: 12. There are 16 residues in the CDR3. Germline-derived CDR1 and CDR2 are SEHNR and FQNEAQ (reference sequence). The DNA for the CDR3 is TGTGCCAGCAGCCCGAACGCCGGGGGGGGCGGAGATACGCAGTATTTT. Its translation: CASSPNAGGGGDTQYF.

The V gene is TRBV19, the J gene TRBJ2-1; D might be TRBD1 or TRBD2, each matching 5 bases. V gave up 3 bases and J gave up 4 bases, with 10 bases separating them. This CDR3 is 14 amino acids long. Germline CDR1 and CDR2: LNHDA and SQIVND (reference sequence). The CDR3 DNA sequence: TGTGCCAGTAGTATTCCGGGACGGTACAATGAGCAGTTCTTC. Its translation: CASSIPGRYNEQFF.

The chain combines TRBV7-8 with TRBJ2-1; 16 positions agree with TRBD2. Germline loops: CDR1 SGHVS, CDR2 FQNEAQ. Trimming cost V 5 bases and J 9 bases; bases outside gene matches: 4. This CDR3 has 15 amino acids. The CDR3 here is CASSPGTSGRGEQFF. The CDR3 DNA reads as TGTGCCAGCAGCCCCGGGACTAGCGGGAGGGGTGAGCAGTTCTTC. The full variable domain, its missing parts supplied by reference TRBV7-8 and TRBJ2-1, is GAGVSQSPRYKVAKRGQDVALRCDPISGHVSLFWYQQALGQGPEFLTYFQNEAQLDKSGLPSDRFFAERPEGSVSTLKIQRTQQEDSAVYLCASSPGTSGRGEQFFGPGTRLTVL.

This chain joins TRBV2 and TRBJ2-1; no definite D call. Trimming removed 6 bases from V and 4 bases from J, with 7 bases in between. Germline V CDR1 and CDR2: SNHLY, FYNNEI. The CDR3 totals 12 residues. CDR3 in DNA: TGTGCCAGCAGGGACCAATACAATGAGCAGTTCTTC. It encodes CASRDQYNEQFF.